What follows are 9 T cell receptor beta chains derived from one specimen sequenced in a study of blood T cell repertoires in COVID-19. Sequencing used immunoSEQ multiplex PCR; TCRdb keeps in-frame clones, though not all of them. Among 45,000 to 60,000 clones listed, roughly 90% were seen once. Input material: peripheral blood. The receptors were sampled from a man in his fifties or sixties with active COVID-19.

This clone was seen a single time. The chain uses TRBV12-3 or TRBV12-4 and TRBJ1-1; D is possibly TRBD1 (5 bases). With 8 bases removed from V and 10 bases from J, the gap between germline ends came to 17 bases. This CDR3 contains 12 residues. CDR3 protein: CASLPGVGGAFF. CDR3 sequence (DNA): TGTGCCAGCTTGCCCGGAGTGGGGGGAGCTTTCTTT.

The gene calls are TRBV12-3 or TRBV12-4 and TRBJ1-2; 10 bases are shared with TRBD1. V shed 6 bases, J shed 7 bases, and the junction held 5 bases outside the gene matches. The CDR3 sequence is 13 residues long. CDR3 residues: CASRGDRGRGYTF. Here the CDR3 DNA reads TGTGCCAGCAGGGGGGACAGGGGCCGTGGCTACACCTTC.

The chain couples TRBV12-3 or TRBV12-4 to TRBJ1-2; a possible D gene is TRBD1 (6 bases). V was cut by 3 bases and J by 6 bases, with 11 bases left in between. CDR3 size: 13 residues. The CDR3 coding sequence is TGTGCCAGCAGTTTGGCAGGGGTGGATGGCTACACCTTC. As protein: CASSLAGVDGYTF.

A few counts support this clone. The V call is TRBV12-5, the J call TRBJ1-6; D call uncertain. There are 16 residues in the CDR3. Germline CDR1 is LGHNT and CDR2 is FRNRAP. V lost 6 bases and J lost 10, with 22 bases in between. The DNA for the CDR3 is TGTGCTAGTGGACTAGCGGCGGATATAATACGGTCACCCCTCCACTTT. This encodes CASGLAADIIRSPLHF.

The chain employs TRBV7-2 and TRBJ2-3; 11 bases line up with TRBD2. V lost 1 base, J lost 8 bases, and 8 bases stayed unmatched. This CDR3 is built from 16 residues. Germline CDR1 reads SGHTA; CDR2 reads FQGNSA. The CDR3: CASSLGVSGGDGTQYF. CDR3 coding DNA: TGTGCCAGCAGCTTAGGGGTTAGCGGGGGGGATGGTACGCAGTATTTT.

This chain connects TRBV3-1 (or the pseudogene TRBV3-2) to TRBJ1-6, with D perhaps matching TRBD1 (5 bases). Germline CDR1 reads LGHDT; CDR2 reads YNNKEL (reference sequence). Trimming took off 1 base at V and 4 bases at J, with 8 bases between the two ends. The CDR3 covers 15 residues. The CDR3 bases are TGTGCCAGCAGCCAAGGGGGGAGGTATAATTCACCCCTCCACTTT. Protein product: CASSQGGRYNSPLHF.

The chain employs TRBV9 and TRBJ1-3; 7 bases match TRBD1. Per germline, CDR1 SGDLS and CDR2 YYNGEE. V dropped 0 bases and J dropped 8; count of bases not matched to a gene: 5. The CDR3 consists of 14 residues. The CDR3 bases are TGTGCCAGCAGCGTAGATACAGGGGAGGACACCATATATTTT. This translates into CASSVDTGEDTIYF.

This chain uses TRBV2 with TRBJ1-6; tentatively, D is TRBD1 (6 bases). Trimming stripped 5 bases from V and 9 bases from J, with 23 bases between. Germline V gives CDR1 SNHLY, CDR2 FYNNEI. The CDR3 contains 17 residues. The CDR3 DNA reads TGTGCCAGCAGTTCGTCCGGGCAGGGGTCACGGGCTTCACCCCTCCACTTT. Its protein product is CASSSSGQGSRASPLHF.

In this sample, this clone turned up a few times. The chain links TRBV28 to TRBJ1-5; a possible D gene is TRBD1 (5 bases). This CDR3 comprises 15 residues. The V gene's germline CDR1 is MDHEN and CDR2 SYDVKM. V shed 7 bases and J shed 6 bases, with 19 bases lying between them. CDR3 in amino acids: CASTPGGGYTQPQHF. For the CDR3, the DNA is TGTGCCAGCACTCCGGGCGGGGGGTACACTCAGCCCCAGCATTTT.